Reported below is one T cell receptor beta chain. What it recognizes is unknown. This sample was taken from a study of T cell repertoires in cytomegalovirus infection. Turning to the study itself: CMV epitopes, recently identified HLA-C-restricted and well-studied HLA-B-restricted, were used.

Using its own MiXCR run on the reads, TCRdb lists one record per CDR3 protein. The sample has 650,000 to 900,000 distinct CDR3 sequences, about 31% seen once. The material sequenced was cultured CD8+ T cells from PBMCs, taken from culture after CMV antigen stimulation. The TCR originated in a human donor in good health (CMV status not recorded). Some clones in this sample may be carry-over from other donors' samples.

Here the CDR3 DNA reads TGCGCCAGCAGCCAAGTCACAGGGGATCCGCAGTATTTT. This translates into CASSQVTGDPQYF. This chain uses TRBV4-1 with TRBJ2-3, with 7 bases matching TRBD1. V dropped 1 base and J dropped 10; count of bases not matched to a gene: 5. In germline, CDR1 is MGHRA, CDR2 YSYEKL. The length of the CDR3 is 13 residues.